This TCR beta chain was captured by sequencing in a study of cytomegalovirus exposure and HLA in healthy donors (dated by TCRdb to about 2017). At the level of the whole study: An earlier analysis of 587 of the donors reported approximately 300 Gb of sequence data and around 110 million unique TCR beta sequences from 150 million to 200 million T cells. An early release that covered fewer than 750 HLA-typed donors contained approximately 300 gigabases of sequencing data and tens of millions of unique TCR sequences. The genetic ancestry cluster associated with self-reported Caucasian donors included about 81% of the approximately 410 genotyped donors. The aim of the study was to test whether cataloging public T cell receptors could identify signatures of past pathogen exposure. The T cell repertoires of around 730 subjects were profiled by immunosequencing and related to cytomegalovirus serostatus. In addition to the first cohort of several hundred subjects, a separate validation cohort of approximately 110 different subjects was used. To predict cytomegalovirus infection status, the study brought together high-throughput TCR immunosequencing, statistical association of individual TCRs with disease status, and machine learning. To study patterns of TCR occurrence, a later analysis re-analyzed previously published TCR beta repertoires from more than 550 donors and added high-resolution HLA genotyping. The later analysis used no new phenotypic data to find candidate immune exposures, relying instead on TCR beta sequences and their occurrence across donors. In an earlier analysis of roughly 580 of the donors, high-throughput TCR beta sequencing was used to judge whether each TCR beta V gene segment behaved as functional or pseudogenic. Donor age, sex, ethnicity and CMV serostatus were collected together with the repertoire data. A later genetic analysis used genome-wide SNP genotypes for about three fifths of the 666 donors, treating that subset as a discovery cohort. Every repertoire in the discovery cohort had been generated on one and the same sequencing platform. Both class I and class II loci were covered by HLA typing, at four-digit resolution. Typing coverage varied by locus: about 620-630 donors for A, B, C, DRB1 and DQB1; more than 500 for DQA1; 606 for DPA1; around 450 for DPB1. Roughly five DR-DQ haplotypes were handled as single units for association and clustering because linkage in the cohort was strong. Among several hundred genotyped donors of the cohort, an average of around 220,000 unique TCR beta nucleotide sequences was sequenced per donor, of which roughly 17% were non-productive. Summary of the overall study and its limitations: Only TCR beta chains were sequenced in this cohort, and the absence of alpha or paired-chain data limited detectable features. The sequencing pipeline was judged likely to have produced a cluster of highly shared sequence variants as a technical artifact. A total of 150 or so TCR beta chains were listed by the study as associated with cytomegalovirus. While some public TCRs were present in many individuals, most TCR sequences turned up only very rarely across donors. A later analysis associated about 17,000 TCR beta sequences with specific HLA alleles at a false discovery rate of 0.05. According to a later analysis, most CMV-associated TCR beta chains appeared to be HLA-restricted, and the HLA associations seemed to be driven largely by CMV exposure. In vitro tests confirmed that a few of the cytomegalovirus-associated TCR beta chains recognize cytomegalovirus antigens. The authors suggested that the approach could potentially be extended to other disease states and immunological phenotypes. In a later analysis, HLA-associated TCR beta chains showed more clonal expansion and lower generation probabilities than non-associated chains that were equally common. Assigning TCR associations to individual alleles was difficult when HLA alleles, especially DR and DQ, strongly co-occurred. Several of the top co-occurrence clusters appeared to be linked to parvovirus B19, influenza, CMV and Epstein-Barr virus, according to a later analysis. According to a later genetic analysis, donors in an Asian-associated ancestry cluster had fewer N-insertions in productive TCRs than the approximately 650-donor mean. A further reported finding was that TCR beta sequences accurately predicted the HLA-A and HLA-B alleles for most subjects in the first cohort. Immune exposure information for the cohort was limited to CMV serostatus. An association between a missense DCLRE1C variant and V-gene and J-gene trimming of TCR beta chains was found in a later genetic analysis and replicated in an independent cohort. Linkage disequilibrium might explain the correlated functional status among segregating V segments, but an unknown experimental factor could not be excluded. The classifier was reported to diagnose cytomegalovirus status with high specificity and sensitivity in both the original and validation cohorts. An earlier analysis of 587 of the donors showed that most TCR beta V segments appeared in productive rearrangements either about 87% or about 30% of the time, which broadly matched IMGT annotations. Because HLA typing was missing for some donors at each locus, association tests included only the typed subset. Because counts were too low, roughly 16 rarely observed V segments, including chromosome 9 orphons, were excluded from the earlier analysis of several hundred of the donors. In a later analysis, TCR association rates were found to vary across HLA loci, with the most associated TCRs seen for DRB1 alleles and the fewest for HLA-C alleles. Roughly uniform sequencing depth across donors was assumed in presence/absence analyses, although this assumption may not hold. The 87-base-pair reads could not distinguish some IMGT-functional V segments, including TRBV6-2 and TRBV6-3, so those segments were excluded.

The cohort was made up of about 610 healthy bone marrow donors. At the time of sampling, all cohort members were nominally healthy, though unrecorded immune exposures were likely present. The donor was CMV seropositive and belonged to the group of 250 to 300 seropositive cohort members. A peripheral blood sample was collected from each donor, and TCR beta sequencing was performed on peripheral blood mononuclear cells. The Qiagen DNeasy Blood Extraction Kit was used to extract genomic DNA from the blood cell samples. Per the germline V gene, MNHNS is the CDR1 and SASEGT is the CDR2. The CDR3 measures 13 amino acids from cysteine to phenylalanine. Left in the record is the CDR3 DNA by itself, 39 bases read in frame from the first base. A distance of 11 bases separates the germline ends of V and J, which lose 7 bases and 1 base respectively. Points on this clone: Its target antigen remains unknown. No much larger clone is present one base from it, and per-base qualities are unavailable.

Libraries were built with the immunoSEQ multiplex PCR assay. For the multiplex PCR, a mixture combining 60 forward primers for TCR Vbeta segments and 13 reverse primers for TCR Jbeta segments was used. The CDR3 region of rearranged TCR beta genes was amplified from genomic DNA with a multiplex PCR assay. Amplified TCR beta libraries were sequenced as 87-base-pair reads on the Illumina HiSeq System. On the authors' methods: Across the 500 to 850 repertoires, a later analysis counted tens of millions of unique TCR beta chains, approximately 10 million of which were shared by at least two donors. A nearest-neighbor algorithm error-corrected the raw reads and collapsed the reads into unique sequences, merging closely related sequences to remove PCR and sequencing errors. To assign V, D and J gene segments, CDR3 sequences were aligned to IMGT reference sequences. For a sequence to be retained, at least a six-nucleotide match to both a V gene segment and a J gene segment was required. A rearrangement counted as productive if the CDR3 had no stop codons and remained in frame with V and J, and every other rearrangement counted as non-productive. CDR3 was defined by IMGT convention, running from the second conserved V-encoded cysteine to the conserved J-encoded phenylalanine. In an earlier analysis of more than 550 of the donors, sequences lacking an unambiguous match to a single V gene segment were excluded. An earlier analysis of a few hundred of the donors classified V segments as functional when productive rearrangements were above 56.7% and as segregating when the standard deviation between donors was above 5%. A statistical classification framework was built to diagnose cytomegalovirus status from the catalog of TCR beta chain sequences. In a later analysis, V and J genes were assigned by comparing TCR nucleotide sequences against IMGT/GENE-DB human TR gene sequences. A later analysis assigned CDR3 sequences and most-parsimonious VDJ recombination scenarios with the TCRdist pipeline. In a later analysis, every TCR beta chain was defined by the combination of its CDR3 amino acid sequence and its V-gene family, and reads without a unique V-gene family were dropped. To address suspected cross-contamination and a sequencing artifact, a later analysis removed approximately 600 highly shared, low-generation-probability nucleotide sequences. For each public chain, a later analysis derived a clonal expansion index from normalized ranks of inferred template counts within each repertoire. Generation probabilities in a later analysis came from a VDJ recombination model fitted to out-of-frame rearrangements, and those results were checked against IGoR. A later analysis scored TCR-TCR, TCR-HLA and TCR-CMV co-occurrence with hypergeometric tests, applying a repertoire-size bias correction to TCR pairs. False discovery rates were estimated in a later analysis by permuting HLA or CMV assignments 20 times. A later analysis grouped co-occurring TCRs with DBSCAN, adding TCRdist sequence similarity when clustering within HLA-allele-positive subsets. Repertoires with fewer than 30,000 or more than 120,000 public chains were left out of co-occurrence clustering, as were a handful of repertoires with anomalous nucleotide sharing. TCRdb took over this immuneACCESS table, retaining in-frame rearrangements with V and J assigned. Such tables are incomplete; in checked studies, under half of the missing clones stem from an unresolved V gene, and the remainder is unexplained. V and J calls plus clone size are reproduced from that table; the DNA served to infer D and trimming. The sample yields about 120,000 clones; 75% to 85% were counted once. 7.5% to 10% of the sample is held by the ten biggest clonotypes.

This chain joins TRBV6-1 to TRBJ2-7; 5 matching bases give a weak D call of TRBD1. The sequenced sample was PBMCs. The receptor's source is a female donor in good health and CMV-seropositive. The DNA reads TGTGCCAGCATTATACAGGATTCCTACGAGCAGTACTTC. The translation is CASIIQDSYEQYF.